This T cell receptor (beta chain) was observed in a study of T cell responses to AZD1222 COVID-19 vaccine. The data were produced by immunoSEQ multiplex PCR, yet TCRdb's version contains in-frame clones alone and is incomplete. Of roughly 80,000 clones listed, approximately 88% are singletons. The V gene's germline CDR1 is MNHEY and CDR2 SVGAGI. With 2 bases clipped from V and 1 base from J, the junction kept 5 bases outside the gene matches. The CDR3 length is 16 residues. The receptor was derived from an adult who received the AZD1222 COVID-19 vaccine. The sequencing used peripheral blood, collected 28 days after the second AZD1222 dose. The chain has TRBV6-5 and TRBJ1-2; 9 bases are a match to TRBD1. The CDR3 coding sequence is TGTGCCAGCAGTTACGGGACAGGGAGTATTAACTATGGCTACACCTTC. It yields the protein CASSYGTGSINYGYTF.